These 3 T cell receptor beta chains were sequenced from one sample in a study of shared clonotypes between healthy human individuals. Using immunoSEQ multiplex PCR, the repertoire was profiled, and TCRdb retains in-frame clones only, with some absent. The table shows roughly 1,500,000 clones, with approximately 98.5% occurring only once. Sequenced: naive CD4+ T cells sorted from blood. Subset noted: CD45RA+ positively selected. The receptors were gathered from a man aged 25-45 years in good health.

This clone was counted once. The V and J genes are TRBV19 and TRBJ1-5; TRBD1 matches 8 bases. The CDR3 has 18 amino acids. Losses at the gene ends were 3 bases for V and 2 bases for J; bases not matched to a gene: 12. Germline-derived CDR1 and CDR2 are LNHDA and SQIVND (reference sequence). The CDR3 region is CASSIPTGPTGGNQPQHF. CDR3 coding DNA: TGTGCCAGTAGTATCCCCACCGGGCCGACAGGGGGCAATCAGCCCCAGCATTTT.

V is TRBV28 and J is TRBJ1-4; perhaps TRBD1 as D (5 bases). CDR1 is MDHEN, CDR2 SYDVKM, per germline. Between the trimmed V and J ends, which lost 3 bases and 7 bases, there was a span of 15 bases. The CDR3 contains 15 residues. CDR3 coding DNA: TGTGCCAGCAGTTTCGGAGTGGGGCGAGGTGAAAAACTGTTTTTT. Amino acids: CASSFGVGRGEKLFF.

This sequence joins TRBV15 and TRBJ1-1, with no clear D. Trimming left V 5 bases short and J 2 bases short, with 18 bases between. This CDR3 region has 16 residues. Germline CDR1 LNHNV, CDR2 YYDKDF (reference sequence). CDR3 sequence: CATSPKRGVSNTEAFF. CDR3 sequence (DNA): TGTGCCACCAGCCCCAAACGGGGAGTCAGCAACACTGAAGCTTTCTTT.